The text below deals with one T cell receptor (beta chain). TRB was amplified by touch-down multiplex PCR, primer pools A and B combined. TCRdb re-called the multiplex PCR reads and shows each CDR3 protein once, DNA omitted. This sample's table has about 4,200 distinct CDR3 sequences. There are 13 residues in the CDR3. CDR1 and CDR2 from the germline V gene are MNHEY and SVGAGI. These data are taken from a study of T cell clusters in autoimmune cytopenias. TRB amplification used 250 ng of peripheral blood genomic DNA. This sample was also put to use in a study of T cell repertoires in aging, cancer and after chemotherapy. That work adds: Donors were grouped into six age bands spanning 30 or younger through 70 or older.

The rearrangement links TRBV6-5 to TRBJ2-5; without DNA, the TCRdb call of TRBD1 cannot be checked. Sequencing was carried out using peripheral blood. The source is a human donor in good health. CDR3 protein: CASTAQGARAQYF.